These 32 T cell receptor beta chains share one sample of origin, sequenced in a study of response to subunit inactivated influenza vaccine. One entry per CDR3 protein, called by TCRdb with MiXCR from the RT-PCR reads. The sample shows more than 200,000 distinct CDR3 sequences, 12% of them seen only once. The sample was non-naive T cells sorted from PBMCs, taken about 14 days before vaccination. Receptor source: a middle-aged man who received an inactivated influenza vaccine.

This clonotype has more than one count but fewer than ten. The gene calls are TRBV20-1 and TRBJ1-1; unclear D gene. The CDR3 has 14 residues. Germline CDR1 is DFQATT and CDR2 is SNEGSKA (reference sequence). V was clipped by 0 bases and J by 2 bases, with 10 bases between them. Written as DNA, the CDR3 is TGCAGTGCTAGAGATACCAGCGGTAACACTGAAGCTTTCTTT. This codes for CSARDTSGNTEAFF.

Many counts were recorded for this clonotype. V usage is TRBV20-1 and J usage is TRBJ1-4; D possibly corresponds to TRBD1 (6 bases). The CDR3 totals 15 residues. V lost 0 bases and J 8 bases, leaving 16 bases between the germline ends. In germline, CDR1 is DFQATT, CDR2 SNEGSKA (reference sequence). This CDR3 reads CSARDPTGAGEKLFF. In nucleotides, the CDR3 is TGCAGTGCTAGAGATCCGACAGGAGCAGGGGAAAAACTGTTTTTT.

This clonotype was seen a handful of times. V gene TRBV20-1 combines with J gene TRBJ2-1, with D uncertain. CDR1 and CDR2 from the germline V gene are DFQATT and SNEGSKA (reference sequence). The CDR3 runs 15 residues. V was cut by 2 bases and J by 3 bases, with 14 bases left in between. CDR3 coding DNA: TGCAGTGCTAGACCCCGTCAAAGGGACTACAATGAGCAGTTCTTC. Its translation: CSARPRQRDYNEQFF.

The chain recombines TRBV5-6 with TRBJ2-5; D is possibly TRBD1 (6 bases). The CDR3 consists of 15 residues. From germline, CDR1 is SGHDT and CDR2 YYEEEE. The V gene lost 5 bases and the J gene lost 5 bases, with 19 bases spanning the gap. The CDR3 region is CASRSTGLNMETQYF. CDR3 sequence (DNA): TGTGCCAGCAGATCGACAGGTCTTAATATGGAGACCCAGTACTTC.

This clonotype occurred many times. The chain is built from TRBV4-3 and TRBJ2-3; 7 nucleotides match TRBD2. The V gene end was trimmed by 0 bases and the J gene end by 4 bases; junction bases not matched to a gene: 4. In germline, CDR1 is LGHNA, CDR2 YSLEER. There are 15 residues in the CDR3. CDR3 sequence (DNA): TGCGCCAGCAGCCAAGATCAGGGAGGGTCAGATACGCAGTATTTT. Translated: CASSQDQGGSDTQYF.

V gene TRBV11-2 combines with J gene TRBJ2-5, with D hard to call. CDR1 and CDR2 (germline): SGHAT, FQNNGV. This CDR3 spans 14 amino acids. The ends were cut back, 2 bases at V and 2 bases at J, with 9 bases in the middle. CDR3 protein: CASSLPPEQETQYF. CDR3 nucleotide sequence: TGTGCCAGCAGCTTACCTCCAGAGCAAGAGACCCAGTACTTC.

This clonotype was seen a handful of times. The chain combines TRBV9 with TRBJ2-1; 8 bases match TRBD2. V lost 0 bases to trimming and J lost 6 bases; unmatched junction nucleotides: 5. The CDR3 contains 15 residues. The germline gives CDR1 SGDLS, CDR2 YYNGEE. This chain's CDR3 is CASSVGGLVTNEQFF. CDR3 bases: TGTGCCAGCAGCGTAGGGGGACTAGTAACCAATGAGCAGTTCTTC.

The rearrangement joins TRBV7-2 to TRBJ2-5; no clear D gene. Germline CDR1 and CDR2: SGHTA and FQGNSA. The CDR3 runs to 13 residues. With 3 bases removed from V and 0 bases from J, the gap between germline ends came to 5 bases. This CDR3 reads CASSFIHQETQYF. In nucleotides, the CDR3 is TGTGCCAGCAGCTTCATCCACCAAGAGACCCAGTACTTC.

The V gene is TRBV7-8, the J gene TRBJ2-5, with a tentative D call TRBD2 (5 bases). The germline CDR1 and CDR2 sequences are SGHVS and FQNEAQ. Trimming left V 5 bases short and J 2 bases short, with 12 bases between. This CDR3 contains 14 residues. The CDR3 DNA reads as TGTGCCAGCAGCCCGCGGGCAGCTCAAGAGACCCAGTACTTC. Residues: CASSPRAAQETQYF.

Here the CDR3 DNA reads TGCAGTGCTGCGCGGGACAGTCACAAAAACATTCAGTACTTC. It is translated as CSAARDSHKNIQYF. The chain uses TRBV20-1 and TRBJ2-4; D may be TRBD1 (7 bases). Trimming stripped 5 bases from V and 3 bases from J, with 14 bases between. The CDR3 has 14 residues. Germline-derived CDR1 and CDR2 are DFQATT and SNEGSKA (reference sequence).

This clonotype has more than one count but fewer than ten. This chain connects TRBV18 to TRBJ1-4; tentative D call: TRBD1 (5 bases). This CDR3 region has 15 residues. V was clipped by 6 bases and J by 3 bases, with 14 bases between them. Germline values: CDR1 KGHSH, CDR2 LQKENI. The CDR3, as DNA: TGTGCCAGCTCCCCCGACCAGGGAGCTAATGAAAAACTGTTTTTT. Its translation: CASSPDQGANEKLFF.

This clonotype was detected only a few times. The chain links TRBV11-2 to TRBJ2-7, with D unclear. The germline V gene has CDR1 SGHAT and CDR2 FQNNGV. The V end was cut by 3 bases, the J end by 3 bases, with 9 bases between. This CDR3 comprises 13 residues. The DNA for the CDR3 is TGTGCCAGCAGCTTTTACCAGAACTACGAGCAGTACTTC. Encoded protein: CASSFYQNYEQYF.

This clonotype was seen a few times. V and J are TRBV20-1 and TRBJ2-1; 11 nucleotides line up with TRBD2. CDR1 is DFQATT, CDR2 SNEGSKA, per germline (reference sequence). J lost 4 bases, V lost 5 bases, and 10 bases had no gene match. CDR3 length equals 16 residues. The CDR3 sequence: CSAPISSGGTYNEQFF. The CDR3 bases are TGCAGTGCTCCCATTTCTAGCGGGGGGACTTACAATGAGCAGTTCTTC.

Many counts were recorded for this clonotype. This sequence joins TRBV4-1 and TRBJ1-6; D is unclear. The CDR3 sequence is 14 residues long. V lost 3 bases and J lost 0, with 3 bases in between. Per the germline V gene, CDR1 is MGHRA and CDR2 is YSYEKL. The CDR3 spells CASSHSSYNSPLHF. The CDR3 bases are TGCGCCAGCAGCCACAGCTCCTATAATTCACCCCTCCACTTT.

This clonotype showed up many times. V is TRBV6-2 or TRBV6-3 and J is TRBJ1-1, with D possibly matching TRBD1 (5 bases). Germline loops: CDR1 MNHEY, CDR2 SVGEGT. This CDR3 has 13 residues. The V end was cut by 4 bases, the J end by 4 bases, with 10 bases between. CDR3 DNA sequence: TGTGCCAGCAGTTTGACCGGGGCCACTGAAGCTTTCTTT. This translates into CASSLTGATEAFF.

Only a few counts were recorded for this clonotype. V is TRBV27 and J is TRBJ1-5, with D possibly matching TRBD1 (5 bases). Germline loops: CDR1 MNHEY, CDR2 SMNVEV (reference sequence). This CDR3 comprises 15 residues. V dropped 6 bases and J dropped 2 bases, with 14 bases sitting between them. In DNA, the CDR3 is TGTGCCAGCAGCCAGCAGGGACGTGGCAATCAGCCCCAGCATTTT. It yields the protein CASSQQGRGNQPQHF.

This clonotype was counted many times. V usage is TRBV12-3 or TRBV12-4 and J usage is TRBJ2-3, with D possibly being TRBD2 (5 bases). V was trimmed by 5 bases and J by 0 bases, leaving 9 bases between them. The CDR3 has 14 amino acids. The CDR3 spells CASSPAASTDTQYF. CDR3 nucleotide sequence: TGTGCCAGCAGTCCAGCGGCTAGCACAGATACGCAGTATTTT.

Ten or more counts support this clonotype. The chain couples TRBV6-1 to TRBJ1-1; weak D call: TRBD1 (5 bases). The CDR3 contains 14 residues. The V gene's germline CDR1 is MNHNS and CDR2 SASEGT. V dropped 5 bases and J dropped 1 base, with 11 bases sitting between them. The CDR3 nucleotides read TGTGCCAGCAGTCGCAGGGTGGAGAACACTGAAGCTTTCTTT. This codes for CASSRRVENTEAFF.

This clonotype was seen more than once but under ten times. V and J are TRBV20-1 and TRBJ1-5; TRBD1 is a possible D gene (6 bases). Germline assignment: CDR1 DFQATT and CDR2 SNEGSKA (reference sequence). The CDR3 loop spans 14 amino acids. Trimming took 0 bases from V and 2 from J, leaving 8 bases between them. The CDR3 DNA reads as TGCAGTGCTAGAGAACAGGGTCGCAATCAGCCCCAGCATTTT. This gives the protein CSAREQGRNQPQHF.

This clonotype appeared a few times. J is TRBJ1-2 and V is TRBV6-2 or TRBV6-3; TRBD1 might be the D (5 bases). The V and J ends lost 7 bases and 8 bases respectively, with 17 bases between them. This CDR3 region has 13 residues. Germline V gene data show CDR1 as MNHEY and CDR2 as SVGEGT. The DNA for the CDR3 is TGTGCCAGCAAAAACGGGGCAATCGGCGGCTACACCTTC. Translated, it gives CASKNGAIGGYTF.

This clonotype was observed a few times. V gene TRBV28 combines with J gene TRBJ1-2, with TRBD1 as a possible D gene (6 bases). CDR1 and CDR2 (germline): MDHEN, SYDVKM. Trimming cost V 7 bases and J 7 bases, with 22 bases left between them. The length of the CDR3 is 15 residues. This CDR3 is CASTRWGRDTFGYTF. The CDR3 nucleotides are TGTGCCAGCACTAGATGGGGCAGGGACACGTTTGGCTACACCTTC.

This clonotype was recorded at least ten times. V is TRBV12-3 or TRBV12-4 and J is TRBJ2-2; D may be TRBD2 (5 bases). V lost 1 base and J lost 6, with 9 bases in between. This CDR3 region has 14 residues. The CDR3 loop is CASSLVHGAGELFF. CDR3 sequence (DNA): TGTGCCAGCAGTTTAGTCCACGGGGCCGGGGAGCTGTTTTTT.

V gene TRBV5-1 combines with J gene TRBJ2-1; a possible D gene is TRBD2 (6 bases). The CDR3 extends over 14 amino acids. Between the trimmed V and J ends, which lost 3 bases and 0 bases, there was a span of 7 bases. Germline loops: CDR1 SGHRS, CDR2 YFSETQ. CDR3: CASSSGSSYNEQFF. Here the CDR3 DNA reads TGCGCCAGCAGCTCCGGGAGCTCCTACAATGAGCAGTTCTTC.

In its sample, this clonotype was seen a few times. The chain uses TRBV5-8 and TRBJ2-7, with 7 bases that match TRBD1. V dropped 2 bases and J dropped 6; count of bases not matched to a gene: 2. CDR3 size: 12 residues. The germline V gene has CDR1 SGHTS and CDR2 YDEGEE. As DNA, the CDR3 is TGTGCCAGCAGCTTTAACAGGGGCGAGCAGTACTTC. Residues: CASSFNRGEQYF.

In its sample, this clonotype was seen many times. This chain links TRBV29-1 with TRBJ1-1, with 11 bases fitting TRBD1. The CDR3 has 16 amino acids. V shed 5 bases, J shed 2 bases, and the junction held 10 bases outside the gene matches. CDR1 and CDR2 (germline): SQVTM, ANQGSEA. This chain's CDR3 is CSVLQPGTGGNTEAFF. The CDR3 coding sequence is TGCAGCGTTCTCCAACCTGGGACAGGGGGTAACACTGAAGCTTTCTTT.

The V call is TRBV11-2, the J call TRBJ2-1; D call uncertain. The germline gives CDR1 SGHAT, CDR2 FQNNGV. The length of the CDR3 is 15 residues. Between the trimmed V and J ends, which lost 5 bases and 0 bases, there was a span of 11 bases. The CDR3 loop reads CASSTDSSSYNEQFF. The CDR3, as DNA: TGTGCCAGCAGCACCGACTCTAGCTCCTACAATGAGCAGTTCTTC.

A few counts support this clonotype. CDR3 residues: CASTLSGSTSYEQYF. The CDR3 DNA follows: TGTGCCAGCACTCTAAGCGGGTCGACCTCCTACGAGCAGTACTTC. This sequence joins TRBV28 and TRBJ2-7; maybe TRBD2 (6 bases). Trimming shortened V by 7 bases and J by 0 bases, and 16 bases separated the two germline ends. Germline V gene data show CDR1 as MDHEN and CDR2 as SYDVKM. This CDR3 comprises 15 residues. The whole variable domain, remainder taken from reference TRBV28 and TRBJ2-7, is DVKVTQSSRYLVKRTGEKVFLECVQDMDHENMFWYRQDPGLGLRLIYFSYDVKMKEKGDIPEGYSVSREKKERFSLILESASTNQTSMYLCASTLSGSTSYEQYFGPGTRLTVT.

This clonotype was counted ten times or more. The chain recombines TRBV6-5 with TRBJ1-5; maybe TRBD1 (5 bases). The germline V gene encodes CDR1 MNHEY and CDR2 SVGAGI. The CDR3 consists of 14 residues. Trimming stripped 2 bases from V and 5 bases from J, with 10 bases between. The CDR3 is CASSYGGGDQPQHF. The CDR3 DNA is TGTGCCAGCAGTTACGGGGGGGGAGATCAGCCCCAGCATTTT.

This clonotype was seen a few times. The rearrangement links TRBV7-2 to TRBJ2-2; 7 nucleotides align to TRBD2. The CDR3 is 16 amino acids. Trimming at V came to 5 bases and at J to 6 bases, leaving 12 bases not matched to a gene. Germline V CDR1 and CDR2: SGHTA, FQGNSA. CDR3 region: CASSPHSRESPGELFF. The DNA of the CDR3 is TGTGCCAGCAGCCCGCACTCGCGGGAGAGCCCCGGGGAGCTGTTTTTT.

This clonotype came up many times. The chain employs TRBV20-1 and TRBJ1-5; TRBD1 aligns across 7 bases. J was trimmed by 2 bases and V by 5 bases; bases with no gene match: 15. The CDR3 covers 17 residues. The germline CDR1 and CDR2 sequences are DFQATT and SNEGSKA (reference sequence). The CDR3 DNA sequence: TGCAGTGCTGAAGGGACAGTCGCCGCGCTTGGCAATCAGCCCCAGCATTTT. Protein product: CSAEGTVAALGNQPQHF.

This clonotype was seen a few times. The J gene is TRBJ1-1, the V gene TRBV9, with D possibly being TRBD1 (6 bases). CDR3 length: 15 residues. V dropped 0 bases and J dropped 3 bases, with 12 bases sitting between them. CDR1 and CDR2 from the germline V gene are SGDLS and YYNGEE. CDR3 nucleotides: TGTGCCAGCAGCGTAGCAATTCAGGGGCACACTGAAGCTTTCTTT. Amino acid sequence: CASSVAIQGHTEAFF. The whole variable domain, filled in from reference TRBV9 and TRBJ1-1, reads DSGVTQTPKHLITATGQRVTLRCSPRSGDLSVYWYQQSLDQGLQFLIQYYNGEERAKGNILERFSAQQFPDLHSELNLSSLELGDSALYFCASSVAIQGHTEAFFGQGTRLTVV.

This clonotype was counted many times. The CDR3 loop is CASSSSNVGNIQYF. CDR3 sequence (DNA): TGTGCCAGCAGTTCGAGTAACGTAGGAAACATTCAGTACTTC. The chain carries TRBV6-5 and TRBJ2-4; no clear D. There are 14 residues in the CDR3. Germline CDR1 MNHEY, CDR2 SVGAGI. V lost 4 bases and J 6 bases, leaving 13 bases between the germline ends.